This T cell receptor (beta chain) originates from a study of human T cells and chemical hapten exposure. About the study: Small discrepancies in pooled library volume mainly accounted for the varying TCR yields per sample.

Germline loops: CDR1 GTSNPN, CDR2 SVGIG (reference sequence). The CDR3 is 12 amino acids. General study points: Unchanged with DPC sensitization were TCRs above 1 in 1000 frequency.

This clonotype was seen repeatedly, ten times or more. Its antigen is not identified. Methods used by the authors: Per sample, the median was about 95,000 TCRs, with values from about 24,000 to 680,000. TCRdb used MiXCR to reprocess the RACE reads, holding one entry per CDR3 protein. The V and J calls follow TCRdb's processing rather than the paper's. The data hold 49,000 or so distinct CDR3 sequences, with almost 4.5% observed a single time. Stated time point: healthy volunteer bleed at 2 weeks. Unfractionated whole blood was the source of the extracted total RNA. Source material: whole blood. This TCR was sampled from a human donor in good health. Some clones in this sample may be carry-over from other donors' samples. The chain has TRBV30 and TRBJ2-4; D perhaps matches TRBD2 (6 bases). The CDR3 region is CDAVEGKNIQYF. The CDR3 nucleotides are TGTGACGCAGTGGAGGGCAAAAACATTCAGTACTTC.